The clone carrying this T cell receptor (beta chain) has only a few counts. TCR beta cDNA was prepared out of approximately 500 ng total RNA by means of a constant-region primer. For TCR beta, libraries were produced by three nested multiplex PCR rounds using slightly modified ARM-PCR. Forward primers for TRBV1-TRBV30 and a C-beta reverse primer served the first two PCR rounds, at around 9 cycles each. TCRdb recomputed calls from the multiplex PCR reads with MiXCR, one row per CDR3 protein. The sample includes tens of thousands of distinct CDR3 sequences, roughly 70% of them seen just once. V lost 11 bases and J 3 bases, leaving 20 bases between the germline ends. Germline V gene data show CDR1 as MNHNS and CDR2 as SASEGT. The CDR3 consists of 14 residues. It was from approximately 22-30 mg of unsorted bulk tissue that RNA and DNA were co-extracted. This entry is derived from a study of tumor-infiltrating lymphocytes in primary liver carcinoma.

This clonotype was obtained from a man aged 35 to 55 with primary liver carcinoma and hepatitis B virus infection. Specimen: liver tumor tissue from sampling region 4. The subset here: tumor region T4, right-lateral pole. J is TRBJ2-7 and V is TRBV6-1; D remains unclear. This chain's CDR3 is CASSRNRLDYEQYF. CDR3 DNA sequence: TGTGCCTCCAGCCGAAATCGGCTCGACTACGAGCAGTACTTC.